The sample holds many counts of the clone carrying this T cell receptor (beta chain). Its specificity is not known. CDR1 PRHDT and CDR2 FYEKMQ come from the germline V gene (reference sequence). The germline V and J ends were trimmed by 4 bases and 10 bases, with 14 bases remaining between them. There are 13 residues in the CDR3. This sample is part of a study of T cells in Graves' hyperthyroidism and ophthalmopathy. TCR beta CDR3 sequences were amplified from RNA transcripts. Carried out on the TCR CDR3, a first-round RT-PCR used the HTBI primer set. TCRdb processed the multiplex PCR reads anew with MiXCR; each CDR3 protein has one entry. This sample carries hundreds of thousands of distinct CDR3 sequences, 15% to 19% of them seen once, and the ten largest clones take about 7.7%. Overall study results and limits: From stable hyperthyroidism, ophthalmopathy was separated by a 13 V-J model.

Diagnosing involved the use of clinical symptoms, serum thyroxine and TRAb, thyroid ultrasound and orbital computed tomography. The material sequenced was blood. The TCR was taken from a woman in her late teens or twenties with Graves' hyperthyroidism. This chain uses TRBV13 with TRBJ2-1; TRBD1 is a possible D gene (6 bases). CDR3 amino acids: CASSSDRLGEQFF. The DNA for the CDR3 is TGTGCCAGCAGCTCCGACAGGTTGGGCGAGCAGTTCTTC.